This record concerns one T cell receptor beta chain sequence. This sample was taken from a study of shared clonotypes between healthy human individuals. The overall study: Serving as donors were two women and a few men, whose ages spanned 18 to 49.

The healthy adult donors were HIV-negative and reported no recent acute infections or vaccinations. Nashville, Tennessee was home to all donors, each a Caucasian adult. Using ten immunoSEQ deep assay plates, investigators sequenced unsorted PBMC DNA. Profiled with immunoSEQ multiplex PCR; TCRdb holds only in-frame clones, not every one. The sample comprises about 530,000 clones, roughly 79% of which are singletons, and under 15% rests with the top ten. The sample taken for sequencing was PBMCs. The source of this sequence is a woman aged 40 to 50 in good health. Some clones in this sample may be carry-over from other donors' samples.

The CDR3 spells CAWSSGLAVAYEQYF. For the CDR3, the DNA is TGTGCCTGGAGTTCCGGACTAGCGGTTGCCTACGAGCAGTACTTC. The gene calls are TRBV30 and TRBJ2-7, with 10 bases that match TRBD2. Per the germline V gene, CDR1 is GTSNPN and CDR2 is SVGIG (reference sequence). The CDR3 contains 15 residues. V shed 2 bases and J 2 bases; nucleotides not matched to a gene: 6.